The 23 T cell receptor beta chains given below trace back to one sample, sequenced in a study of identical twins. TCRdb itself ran the 5' RACE reads through MiXCR, one entry per CDR3 protein. This table holds 690,000 or so distinct CDR3 sequences, 8.6% found once. These data also formed part of another study, on yellow fever vaccine responses in identical twins.

Input material: PBMCs. Receptors originate from a woman younger than 30 in good health.

This clonotype was observed a handful of times. The chain couples TRBV27 to TRBJ2-5; 8 bases map to TRBD1. Trimming cost V 3 bases and J 5 bases; bases outside gene matches: 5. Germline assignment: CDR1 MNHEY and CDR2 SMNVEV (reference sequence). The CDR3 covers 14 residues. As DNA, the CDR3 is TGTGCCAGCAGTTTCGACAGGGGCTACGAGACCCAGTACTTC. It translates to CASSFDRGYETQYF.

This clonotype has only a few counts. The chain has TRBV20-1 and TRBJ2-6, with 7 bases lining up with TRBD1. Trimming cost V 6 bases and J 4 bases; bases outside gene matches: 9. The length of the CDR3 is 15 residues. Germline V gene lookup returns CDR1 DFQATT and CDR2 SNEGSKA (reference sequence). The CDR3 here is CSARETGLGANVLTF. CDR3 coding DNA: TGCAGTGCGCGTGAGACAGGGTTGGGGGCCAACGTCCTGACTTTC.

This sequence joins TRBV23-1 and TRBJ2-3; tentative D call: TRBD2 (5 bases). TRBV23-1 is placed among ORFs of uncertain function. V was shortened by 0 bases and J by 0 bases, with 13 bases between the two germline ends. The CDR3 is 17 residues long. CDR3 coding DNA: TGCGCCAGCAGTCAATCGGAGGTCCCAGTAAGCACAGATACGCAGTATTTT. Translating gives CASSQSEVPVSTDTQYF.

This clonotype showed up many times. This sequence joins TRBV5-6 and TRBJ2-7, with 9 bases fitting TRBD1. This CDR3 is 16 amino acids long. Trimming took 2 bases from V and 2 from J; bases not matched to a gene: 8. Germline CDR1 SGHDT, CDR2 YYEEEE. In DNA, the CDR3 is TGTGCCAGCAGCTTAAGATCTCGGACAGGGGCCTACGAGCAGTACTTC. Protein: CASSLRSRTGAYEQYF. Looking up the rest from reference TRBV5-6 and TRBJ2-7 gives the full variable domain: DAGVTQSPTHLIKTRGQQVTLRCSPKSGHDTVSWYQQALGQGPQFIFQYYEEEERQRGNFPDRFSGHQFPNYSSELNVNALLLGDSALYLCASSLRSRTGAYEQYFGPGTRLTVT.

Ten or more counts support this clonotype. The chain has TRBV5-1 and TRBJ2-3, with D possibly being TRBD1 or TRBD2 (6 bases each). This CDR3 has 17 residues. Trimming took off 4 bases at V and 2 bases at J, with 20 bases between the two ends. From germline, CDR1 is SGHRS and CDR2 YFSETQ. The CDR3 sequence: CASSPEGGTALTDTQYF. Written as DNA, the CDR3 is TGCGCCAGCAGCCCCGAAGGGGGGACCGCTCTCACAGATACGCAGTATTTT.

This clonotype was detected ten times or more. This chain uses TRBV6-4 with TRBJ2-3; 8 bases are shared with TRBD2. Trimming at V came to 2 bases and at J to 4 bases, leaving 2 bases not matched to a gene. CDR1 and CDR2 from the germline V gene are MRHNA and SNTAGT. The CDR3 is 14 residues long. The CDR3 bases are TGTGCCAGCAGTGACATAGCGGGATCAGATACGCAGTATTTT. This codes for CASSDIAGSDTQYF.

About this clonotype itself: At one boundary the junction diverges from the germline segment, which might be a read error. The chain joins TRBV7-7 to TRBJ2-3; a possible D gene is TRBD2 (6 bases). The germline CDR1 and CDR2 sequences are SSHAT and FNYEAQ (reference sequence). The CDR3 length is 16 residues. The CDR3 nucleotides read TGTGCTAGCAGCTCAGGAGCCGGGACTAGCACAGATACGCAGTATTTT. This translates into CASSSGAGTSTDTQYF. Filled out from reference TRBV7-7 and TRBJ2-3, the complete variable domain reads GAGVSQSPRYKVTKRGQDVTLRCDPISSHATLYWYQQALGQGPEFLTYFNYEAQPDKSGLPSDRFSAERPEGSISTLTIQRTEQRDSAMYRCASSSGAGTSTDTQYFGPGTRLTVL.

This clonotype was counted only a few times. The gene calls are TRBV7-9 and TRBJ2-2; TRBD1 agrees at 7 bases. The length of the CDR3 is 15 residues. Trimming took 6 bases from V and 4 from J; bases not matched to a gene: 8. Germline V gene data show CDR1 as SEHNR and CDR2 as FQNEAQ (reference sequence). The CDR3 sequence is CASSLQGIGTGELFF. In DNA, the CDR3 is TGTGCCAGCAGTTTACAGGGGATTGGCACCGGGGAGCTGTTTTTT.

V usage is TRBV20-1 and J usage is TRBJ2-7, with 9 nucleotides matching TRBD1. This CDR3 region has 14 residues. The V gene's germline CDR1 is DFQATT and CDR2 SNEGSKA (reference sequence). Unmatched junction bases numbered 2, after V lost 1 base and J lost 1 base. The CDR3 bases are TGCAGTGCTAGAGGGGACAGGGATTCCTACGAGCAGTACTTC. It is translated as CSARGDRDSYEQYF.

This clonotype was seen a handful of times. The CDR3 loop reads CASSQGASGSPYEQFF. The CDR3 DNA reads as TGCGCCAGCAGCCAAGGGGCTAGCGGGAGTCCGTATGAGCAGTTCTTC. V gene TRBV4-3 combines with J gene TRBJ2-1, with 10 bases aligning to TRBD2. The CDR3 is made up of 16 amino acids. Unmatched junction bases numbered 8, after V lost 1 base and J lost 8 bases. The germline V gene encodes CDR1 LGHNA and CDR2 YSLEER.

This clonotype appeared many times. The V gene is TRBV15, the J gene TRBJ2-3; D may be TRBD1 (7 bases). V gave up 0 bases and J gave up 4 bases, with 17 bases separating them. The CDR3 sequence is 17 residues long. Per the germline V gene, CDR1 is LNHNV and CDR2 is YYDKDF (reference sequence). CDR3 in DNA: TGTGCCACCAGCAGAGATAACGGCAGGGGGGTAGCAGATACGCAGTATTTT. Its protein product is CATSRDNGRGVADTQYF.

This clonotype was seen more than once but under ten times. The CDR3 DNA is TGTGCCAGCAGCGCTTCGGGGGCCTACACCGGGGAGCTGTTTTTT. This encodes CASSASGAYTGELFF. The V and J genes are TRBV9 and TRBJ2-2; perhaps D is TRBD1 or TRBD2 (6 bases each). The germline V and J ends were trimmed by 3 bases and 3 bases, with 12 bases remaining between them. Germline loops: CDR1 SGDLS, CDR2 YYNGEE. The CDR3 contains 15 residues.

Comments on this clonotype: At one end, the junction sequence differs from germline, possibly due to a read error. The V and J genes are TRBV5-5 and TRBJ2-3; D is uncertain. The germline V gene has CDR1 SGHKS and CDR2 YYEKEE (reference sequence). This CDR3 is 13 amino acids long. The CDR3 bases are TGTGCCATCAGCCCTTCGAGTACAGATACGCAGTATTTT. It translates to CAISPSSTDTQYF.

V gene TRBV12-3 or TRBV12-4 combines with J gene TRBJ2-7; 8 bases align to TRBD1. The CDR3 length is 14 residues. V shed 5 bases, J shed 7 bases, and the junction held 10 bases outside the gene matches. Here the CDR3 reads CASSEHRGRGEQYF. CDR3 bases: TGTGCCAGCAGTGAACACAGGGGGAGAGGTGAGCAGTACTTC.

This clonotype was counted a few times. This chain connects TRBV5-1 to TRBJ2-1, with D possibly TRBD1 on 6 matching bases. The germline V gene encodes CDR1 SGHRS and CDR2 YFSETQ. The CDR3 extends over 16 amino acids. V was clipped by 0 bases and J by 3 bases, with 13 bases between them. The chain's CDR3 is CASSLGTGTSYNEQFF. The CDR3 region has the DNA TGCGCCAGCAGCTTGGGTACCGGGACAAGCTACAATGAGCAGTTCTTC.

This clonotype was detected many times. The V and J genes are TRBV29-1 and TRBJ2-7; D may be TRBD1 or TRBD2 (5 bases each). CDR3 length: 13 amino acids. The germline CDR1 and CDR2 sequences are SQVTM and ANQGSEA. V was shortened by 4 bases and J by 2 bases, with 12 bases between the two germline ends. The CDR3 region is CSVGTGATYEQYF. Here the CDR3 DNA reads TGCAGCGTTGGGACCGGGGCAACCTACGAGCAGTACTTC.

This clonotype has just a few counts. V is TRBV15 and J is TRBJ2-5, with 7 bases lining up with TRBD1. The CDR3 has 15 residues. CDR1 is LNHNV and CDR2 is YYDKDF in the germline V gene (reference sequence). With V trimmed by 3 bases and J by 5 bases, 9 bases remained unmatched. The CDR3 nucleotides read TGTGCCACCAGCAGCGCTCAACAGGGGTGGGAGACCCAGTACTTC. Translation: CATSSAQQGWETQYF.

This clonotype was counted many times. As DNA, the CDR3 is TGCGCCAGCAGCCAGTATGGAGGGGTGGATACCGGGGAGCTGTTTTTT. This translates into CASSQYGGVDTGELFF. The chain links TRBV5-1 to TRBJ2-2, with a weak D call TRBD2 (6 bases). V lost 4 bases to trimming and J lost 5 bases, with 18 bases between them. The germline V gene has CDR1 SGHRS and CDR2 YFSETQ. This CDR3 is 16 amino acids long. Full variable domain (rest looked up from reference TRBV5-1 and TRBJ2-2): KAGVTQTPRYLIKTRGQQVTLSCSPISGHRSVSWYQQTPGQGLQFLFEYFSETQRNKGNFPGRFSGRQFSNSRSEMNVSTLELGDSALYLCASSQYGGVDTGELFFGEGSRLTVL.

The chain recombines TRBV4-2 with TRBJ2-2; TRBD1 matches at 11 bases. Germline V gene data show CDR1 as LGHNA and CDR2 as YNFKEQ. The CDR3 spans 16 residues. The V and J ends lost 4 bases and 3 bases, in that order; junction bases with no gene match: 4. CDR3 in amino acids: CASSPRDRGDTGELFF. As DNA, the CDR3 is TGTGCCAGCAGCCCTCGGGACAGGGGGGACACCGGGGAGCTGTTTTTT.

This chain joins TRBV15 and TRBJ2-7; 14 positions agree with TRBD2. The germline V gene has CDR1 LNHNV and CDR2 YYDKDF (reference sequence). V was pared by 2 bases and J by 3 bases, with 9 bases of the junction left unmatched. The CDR3 covers 18 residues. The CDR3 sequence: CATSRPPGLAGVDYEQYF. In DNA, the CDR3 is TGTGCCACCAGCAGACCCCCGGGACTAGCGGGGGTGGACTACGAGCAGTACTTC.

V is TRBV5-6 and J is TRBJ2-5; 8 bases align to TRBD1. Germline CDR1 SGHDT, CDR2 YYEEEE. With V trimmed by 1 base and J by 3 bases, 8 bases remained unmatched. The length of the CDR3 is 16 residues. CDR3 DNA sequence: TGTGCCAGCAGCTTGTTGGGACAGGCGGAAGAAGAGACCCAGTACTTC. Amino acid sequence: CASSLLGQAEEETQYF.

Written as DNA, the CDR3 is TGTGCCAGCAGCCATGCTAGCGGGAGTGGTGAGCAGTACTTC. Its protein is CASSHASGSGEQYF. This chain joins TRBV14 and TRBJ2-7; 10 bases map to TRBD2. CDR3 length: 14 amino acids. The germline V gene encodes CDR1 SGHDN and CDR2 FVKESK. Trimming took 3 bases from V and 7 from J; bases not matched to a gene: 6.

The CDR3 sequence: CASSEGPWNEQFF. In DNA, the CDR3 is TGCGCCAGCAGTGAGGGGCCATGGAATGAGCAGTTCTTC. V and J are TRBV10-1 and TRBJ2-1; no clear D gene. The CDR3 spans 13 residues. The ends were cut back, 2 bases at V and 7 bases at J, with 9 bases in the middle. Germline V lookup: CDR1 WNHNN, CDR2 SYGVQD (reference sequence).